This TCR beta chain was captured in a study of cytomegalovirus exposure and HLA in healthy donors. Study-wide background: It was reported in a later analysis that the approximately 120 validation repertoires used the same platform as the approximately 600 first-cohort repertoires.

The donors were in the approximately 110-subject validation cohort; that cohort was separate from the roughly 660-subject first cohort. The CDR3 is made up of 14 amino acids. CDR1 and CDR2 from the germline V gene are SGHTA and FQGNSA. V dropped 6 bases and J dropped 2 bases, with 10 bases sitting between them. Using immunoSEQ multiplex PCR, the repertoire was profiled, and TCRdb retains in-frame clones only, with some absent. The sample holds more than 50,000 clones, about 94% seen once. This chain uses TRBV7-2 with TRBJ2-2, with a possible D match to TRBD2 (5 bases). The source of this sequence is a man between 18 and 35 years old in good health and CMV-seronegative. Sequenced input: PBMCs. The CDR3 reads CASRFGLNTGELFF. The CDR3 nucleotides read TGTGCCAGCAGGTTCGGACTTAACACCGGGGAGCTGTTTTTT.